This entry concerns a single T cell receptor (beta chain). TCRdb's copy holds only in-frame clones and misses some; the assay was immunoSEQ multiplex PCR. This table holds tens of thousands of clones, 80% to 90% found once. This entry comes from a study of blood T cell repertoires in COVID-19. Trimming removed 1 base at V and 7 bases at J, with 11 bases between. The CDR3 loop spans 15 amino acids. CDR1 is SGHAT, CDR2 FQNNGV, per germline. The source of this sequence is a woman aged 55-75 years with COVID-19, enrolled during active disease. The sequencing input was peripheral blood. The chain employs TRBV11-2 and TRBJ1-6; unclear D gene. The CDR3 bases are TGTGCCAGCAGCTTAGGGTCCGGCGGGAATTCACCCCTCCACTTT. This translates into CASSLGSGGNSPLHF. Together with reference TRBV11-2 and TRBJ1-6, the CDR3 gives the full variable domain: EAGVAQSPRYKIIEKRQSVAFWCNPISGHATLYWYQQILGQGPKLLIQFQNNGVVDDSQLPKDRFSAERLKGVDSTLKIQPAKLEDSAVYLCASSLGSGGNSPLHFGNGTRLTVT.